Below are 27 T cell receptor beta chains sequenced from a single sample in a study of long-term antiretroviral therapy in people with HIV. Run at survey level, the immunoSEQ assay was version v3.0. Sequenced by immunoSEQ multiplex PCR; TCRdb stores in-frame clones only, minus some. The table lists approximately 35,000 clones, more than 75% of them singletons. The sample here was unsorted PBMCs, taken 1.9 years after starting antiretroviral therapy. The receptors here all came from a man between 18 and 29 years old with HIV.

The rearrangement uses TRBV6-5 and TRBJ1-1; tentative D call: TRBD1 (5 bases). This CDR3 is 12 amino acids long. The V gene lost 5 bases and the J gene lost 11 bases, with 15 bases spanning the gap. CDR1 and CDR2 (germline): MNHEY, SVGAGI. DNA for the CDR3: TGTGCCAGCAGTGGGAATGGGGAGGGGGCTTTCTTT. As protein: CASSGNGEGAFF.

This clone was recorded a few times. J is TRBJ2-1 and V is TRBV2; 8 bases fit TRBD2. This CDR3 is 13 amino acids long. The trim removed 8 bases at V and 5 bases at J, leaving 5 bases unmatched. The germline gives CDR1 SNHLY, CDR2 FYNNEI. Here the CDR3 reads CASGTRGNNEQFF. The CDR3 nucleotides are TGTGCCAGCGGGACTAGAGGAAACAATGAGCAGTTCTTC.

This chain connects TRBV5-1 to TRBJ2-5, with D perhaps TRBD2 (5 bases). The germline V gene encodes CDR1 SGHRS and CDR2 YFSETQ. Trimming took 1 base from V and 11 from J, leaving 18 bases between them. The CDR3 is 14 amino acids. The CDR3 loop is CASSLWTTEREQYF. The CDR3, as DNA: TGCGCCAGCAGCTTGTGGACCACCGAGAGGGAGCAGTACTTC.

This rearrangement joins TRBV9 to TRBJ1-5, with 8 bases fitting TRBD1. Germline V lookup: CDR1 SGDLS, CDR2 YYNGEE. CDR3 length equals 15 residues. V shed 3 bases and J 6 bases; nucleotides not matched to a gene: 8. CDR3 sequence (DNA): TGTGCCAGCAGCGCAGGACAGGGAGCGTCTCAGCCCCAGCATTTT. Amino acid sequence: CASSAGQGASQPQHF.

The V gene is TRBV29-1, the J gene TRBJ2-2; D possibly matches TRBD1 or TRBD2 (5 bases each). CDR1 SQVTM and CDR2 ANQGSEA come from the germline V gene. V shed 6 bases and J shed 3 bases, with 11 bases lying between them. The CDR3 covers 13 residues. CDR3 DNA: TGCAGCGTGGGGGAGATGGACACCGGGGAGCTGTTTTTT. Residues: CSVGEMDTGELFF.

The CDR3 loop is CASSQVNLGFSQGETQYF. Written as DNA, the CDR3 is TGCGCCAGCAGCCAAGTCAACCTAGGTTTTTCTCAAGGAGAGACCCAGTACTTC. The chain recombines TRBV4-1 with TRBJ2-5; D gene uncertain. Germline loops: CDR1 MGHRA, CDR2 YSYEKL. This CDR3 contains 18 residues. V lost 1 base to trimming and J lost 4 bases, with 22 bases between them.

There are a few counts of this clone. The chain couples TRBV4-1 to TRBJ2-7; 11 bases are shared with TRBD2. With 0 bases clipped from V and 3 bases from J, the junction kept 1 base outside the gene matches. Germline assignment: CDR1 MGHRA and CDR2 YSYEKL. The CDR3 runs to 15 residues. The CDR3 sequence is CASSQDLAGGYEQYV. DNA for the CDR3: TGCGCCAGCAGCCAAGATCTAGCGGGGGGCTACGAGCAGTACGTC.

In DNA, the CDR3 is TGCGCCAGCAGTTCCCGACCGGGTATGGATTCACCCCTCCACTTT. It specifies CASSSRPGMDSPLHF. The chain uses TRBV5-1 and TRBJ1-6; D is uncertain. The germline V gene has CDR1 SGHRS and CDR2 YFSETQ. The CDR3 spans 15 residues. Trimming removed 5 bases at V and 8 bases at J, with 17 bases between.

This clone was recorded once. The chain recombines TRBV28 with TRBJ2-7; D call uncertain. CDR1 and CDR2 from the germline V gene are MDHEN and SYDVKM. This CDR3 has 14 amino acids. V dropped 1 base and J dropped 1 base, with 8 bases sitting between them. The CDR3 bases are TGTGCCAGCAGTTTATCCCAGCCTTCCTACGAGCAGTACTTC. Protein: CASSLSQPSYEQYF.

The chain links TRBV11-1 to TRBJ1-2, with a possible D match to TRBD1 (6 bases). Germline V gene lookup returns CDR1 SGHAT and CDR2 FQDESV (reference sequence). Trimming removed 4 bases at V and 8 bases at J, with 23 bases between. This CDR3 contains 16 residues. The CDR3 loop is CASSSSILSGADGYTF. The DNA of the CDR3 is TGTGCCAGCAGCTCATCTATTTTATCGGGGGCGGACGGCTACACCTTC.

The J gene is TRBJ2-5, the V gene TRBV4-1; 10 bases match TRBD2. The CDR3 totals 14 residues. CDR1 and CDR2 from the germline V gene are MGHRA and YSYEKL. After removal of 3 bases from V and 3 bases from J, the junction contained 1 base not matched to a gene. CDR3 region: CASSHLAGEETQYF. The CDR3 DNA reads as TGCGCCAGCAGCCACCTAGCGGGGGAAGAGACCCAGTACTTC.

The chain uses TRBV4-2 and TRBJ2-5; possible D gene TRBD1, 8 bases. CDR1 is LGHNA, CDR2 YNFKEQ, per germline. With 0 bases removed from V and 5 bases from J, the gap between germline ends came to 16 bases. The CDR3 totals 16 residues. The CDR3 sequence: CASSQEATGGVETQYF. In DNA form, the CDR3 reads TGTGCCAGCAGCCAAGAAGCAACAGGGGGGGTGGAGACCCAGTACTTC.

This chain connects TRBV4-1 to TRBJ1-2; D gene uncertain. Trimming shortened V by 0 bases and J by 2 bases, and 13 bases separated the two germline ends. Germline V lookup: CDR1 MGHRA, CDR2 YSYEKL. The CDR3 sequence is 16 residues long. The CDR3 is CASSQERGLRNYGYTF. The CDR3 bases are TGCGCCAGCAGCCAAGAACGGGGTCTCAGGAACTATGGCTACACCTTC.

The V call is TRBV11-2, the J call TRBJ2-5, with a possible D match to TRBD2 (5 bases). Trimming took off 4 bases at V and 5 bases at J, with 20 bases between the two ends. The CDR3 loop spans 16 amino acids. Germline values: CDR1 SGHAT, CDR2 FQNNGV. CDR3: CASSSPPGGSWETQYF. CDR3 in DNA: TGTGCCAGCAGCTCCCCCCCCGGCGGGTCATGGGAGACCCAGTACTTC.

The V and J genes are TRBV9 and TRBJ2-3; possibly TRBD2 for D (7 bases). V shed 0 bases and J shed 4 bases, with 12 bases lying between them. This CDR3 is 15 amino acids long. Germline values: CDR1 SGDLS, CDR2 YYNGEE. Written as DNA, the CDR3 is TGTGCCAGCAGCGTAGATAGAGGGGGGGCAGATACGCAGTATTTT. Translating it yields CASSVDRGGADTQYF.

This clone was detected a few times. This sequence joins TRBV4-1 and TRBJ2-2; 7 bases are a match to TRBD1. J lost 4 bases, V lost 4 bases, and 6 bases had no gene match. There are 15 residues in the CDR3. Germline loops: CDR1 MGHRA, CDR2 YSYEKL. For the CDR3, the DNA is TGCGCCAGCAGCCCCCGACAGGGAGCCACCGGGGAGCTGTTTTTT. Protein: CASSPRQGATGELFF.

The chain uses TRBV6-5 and TRBJ2-2, with 8 positions matching TRBD2. The ends lost 1 base at V and 1 base at J; junction bases unmatched: 2. The length of the CDR3 is 16 residues. Germline V gene sequence: CDR1 MNHEY, CDR2 SVGAGI. CDR3: CASSYYGGGNTGELFF. CDR3 DNA: TGTGCCAGCAGTTACTACGGGGGGGGGAACACCGGGGAGCTGTTTTTT.

This chain's CDR3 is CASSVAGGNTGELFF. DNA for the CDR3: TGTGCCAGCAGCGTAGCGGGGGGTAACACCGGGGAGCTGTTTTTT. The J gene is TRBJ2-2, the V gene TRBV9; 7 positions match TRBD2. Germline trimming cut 0 bases from V and 2 bases from J; bases unmatched to any gene: 1. Germline CDR1 SGDLS, CDR2 YYNGEE. This CDR3 contains 15 residues.

The chain carries TRBV18 and TRBJ2-2, with TRBD2 identical over 8 bases. The CDR3 has 16 amino acids. Trimming at V came to 1 base and at J to 3 bases, leaving 4 bases not matched to a gene. The germline CDR1 and CDR2 sequences are KGHSH and LQKENI. CDR3 nucleotides: TGTGCCAGCTCACCACGCGCGGGGGGAGACACCGGGGAGCTGTTTTTT. The encoded protein is CASSPRAGGDTGELFF.

The genes are TRBV27 and TRBJ1-5; D unclear. V lost 3 bases and J 6 bases, leaving 6 bases between the germline ends. Germline V gene lookup returns CDR1 MNHEY and CDR2 SMNVEV (reference sequence). CDR3 length equals 12 residues. As DNA, the CDR3 is TGTGCCAGCAGTTTCACCGGTCAGCCCCAGCATTTT. Translating it yields CASSFTGQPQHF.

The chain links TRBV5-6 to TRBJ1-3, with D tentatively TRBD1 (5 bases). This CDR3 has 15 residues. V lost 4 bases to trimming and J lost 6 bases, with 17 bases between them. From germline, CDR1 is SGHDT and CDR2 YYEEEE. DNA for the CDR3: TGTGCCAGCAGCCTTGGGGGGGGTCTGCCAAACACCATATATTTT. Protein: CASSLGGGLPNTIYF.

V usage is TRBV28 and J usage is TRBJ1-5, with D possibly TRBD1 on 6 matching bases. Germline V CDR1 and CDR2: MDHEN, SYDVKM. There are 17 residues in the CDR3. The germline V and J ends were trimmed by 5 bases and 2 bases, with 19 bases remaining between them. CDR3 residues: CASSPAGRAGGNQPQHF. DNA of the CDR3: TGTGCCAGCAGTCCCGCGGGCCGAGCAGGGGGCAATCAGCCCCAGCATTTT.

This sequence joins TRBV6-1 and TRBJ1-5; D remains ambiguous. The CDR3 spans 12 residues. CDR1 and CDR2 (germline): MNHNS, SASEGT. V was clipped by 7 bases and J by 1 base, with 5 bases between them. CDR3 nucleotides: TGTGCCAGCAAGTTAAGCAATCAGCCCCAGCATTTT. Protein product: CASKLSNQPQHF.

V usage is TRBV2 and J usage is TRBJ1-4, with a weak D call TRBD1 (6 bases). The V and J ends lost 4 bases and 7 bases respectively, with 13 bases between them. Per the germline V gene, CDR1 is SNHLY and CDR2 is FYNNEI. This CDR3 has 14 amino acids. CDR3: CASSGQVRTEKLFF. The CDR3 nucleotides are TGTGCCAGCAGTGGACAGGTGCGAACTGAAAAACTGTTTTTT.

The chain uses TRBV15 and TRBJ1-1, with D possibly being TRBD1 (5 bases). Germline values: CDR1 LNHNV, CDR2 YYDKDF (reference sequence). The germline V and J ends were trimmed by 0 bases and 8 bases, with 13 bases remaining between them. This CDR3 is built from 14 residues. The CDR3 here is CATSRDWGPGEAFF. The CDR3 nucleotides read TGTGCCACCAGCAGAGATTGGGGCCCGGGGGAAGCTTTCTTT.

V usage is TRBV14 and J usage is TRBJ2-1; 7 bases are a match to TRBD1. CDR1 and CDR2 (germline): SGHDN, FVKESK. With 3 bases clipped from V and 4 bases from J, the junction kept 6 bases outside the gene matches. The CDR3 has 15 residues. In DNA, the CDR3 is TGTGCCAGCAGCCAGAGGGCAGGGGGTTACAATGAGCAGTTCTTC. Its translation is CASSQRAGGYNEQFF.

V gene TRBV2 combines with J gene TRBJ1-3; D not certain. CDR1 is SNHLY, CDR2 FYNNEI, per germline. The V and J ends lost 3 bases and 4 bases respectively, with 10 bases between them. The CDR3 consists of 14 residues. CDR3 sequence: CASSEPIDGNTIYF. CDR3 sequence (DNA): TGTGCCAGCAGTGAGCCGATCGACGGAAACACCATATATTTT.